This TCR beta chain was obtained from a study of cytomegalovirus exposure and HLA in healthy donors. Study information: The use of the same platform for the 110 or so validation repertoires and the 666 first-cohort repertoires was reported by a later analysis. Whole-study findings and limits: A few of the chains that were CMV-associated were confirmed in vitro to be specific for CMV antigens. Reports credit the classifier with highly specific, highly sensitive diagnosis of cytomegalovirus status.

On this clone itself: Its antigen is not known.

TCRdb's copy holds only in-frame clones and misses some; the assay was immunoSEQ multiplex PCR. The sample consists of around 150,000 clones, around four fifths of them appearing once. The sample taken for sequencing was PBMCs. This TCR was recovered from a man aged 30 to 45 in good health and CMV-seropositive.

The CDR3 coding sequence is TGTGCCAGCAGCTTGGCCGGGGCTGGGGCCAACGTCCTGACTTTC. Protein: CASSLAGAGANVLTF. The rearrangement links TRBV5-4 to TRBJ2-6; weak D call: TRBD2 (5 bases). The CDR3 runs 15 residues. Trimming cost V 0 bases and J 2 bases, with 6 bases left between them. CDR1 SGHNT and CDR2 YYREEE come from the germline V gene (reference sequence). Supplemented by reference TRBV5-4 and TRBJ2-6, the full variable domain reads ETGVTQSPTHLIKTRGQQVTLRCSSQSGHNTVSWYQQALGQGPQFIFQYYREEENGRGNFPPRFSGLQFPNYSSELNVNALELDDSALYLCASSLAGAGANVLTFGAGSRLTVL.